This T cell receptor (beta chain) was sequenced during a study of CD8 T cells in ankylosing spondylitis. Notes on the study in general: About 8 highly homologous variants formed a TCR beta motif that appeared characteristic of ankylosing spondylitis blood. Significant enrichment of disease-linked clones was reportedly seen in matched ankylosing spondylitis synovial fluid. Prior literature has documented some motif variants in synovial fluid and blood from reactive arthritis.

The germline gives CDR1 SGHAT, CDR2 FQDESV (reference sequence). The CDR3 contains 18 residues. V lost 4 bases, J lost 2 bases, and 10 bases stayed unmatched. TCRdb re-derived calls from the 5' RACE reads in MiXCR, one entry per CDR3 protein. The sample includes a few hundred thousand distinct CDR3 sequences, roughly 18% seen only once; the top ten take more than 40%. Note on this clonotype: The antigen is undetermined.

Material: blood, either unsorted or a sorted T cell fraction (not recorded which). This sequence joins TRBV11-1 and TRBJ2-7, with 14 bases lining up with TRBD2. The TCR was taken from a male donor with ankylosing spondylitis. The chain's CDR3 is CASSSGTSGGPFPYEQYF. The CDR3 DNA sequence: TGTGCCAGCAGCTCTGGGACTAGCGGGGGACCCTTTCCCTACGAGCAGTACTTC.